Presented here are 32 T cell receptor beta chains from one specimen sequenced in a study of blood T cell repertoires in COVID-19. The table came from immunoSEQ multiplex PCR; TCRdb's copy has only in-frame clones and leaves some out. The table lists about 480,000 clones, 88% of them singletons, with 1.5% to 2% in the top ten. The material sequenced was PBMCs or T cells enriched from blood (not recorded which). The receptors were sampled from a woman between 40 and 50 years old who had recovered from COVID-19.

This clone occurred a few times. The V gene is TRBV15, the J gene TRBJ1-2; unclear D gene. There are 13 residues in the CDR3. Germline V gene sequence: CDR1 LNHNV, CDR2 YYDKDF (reference sequence). V lost 0 bases, J lost 7 bases, and 9 bases lay in between. CDR3 nucleotide sequence: TGTGCCACCAGCAGAGATGACATTACTGGCTACACCTTC. As protein: CATSRDDITGYTF.

Points on this clone: Other DNA sequences within the sample encode an identical CDR3. The rearrangement uses TRBV9 and TRBJ2-5, with TRBD2 as a possible D gene (6 bases). Trimming removed 0 bases from V and 4 bases from J, with 13 bases in between. Per germline, CDR1 SGDLS and CDR2 YYNGEE. The CDR3 spans 15 residues. CDR3 region: CASSVEGRGGETQYF. Written as DNA, the CDR3 is TGTGCCAGCAGCGTAGAGGGCCGGGGAGGAGAGACCCAGTACTTC. Complete variable domain (other parts from reference TRBV9 and TRBJ2-5): DSGVTQTPKHLITATGQRVTLRCSPRSGDLSVYWYQQSLDQGLQFLIQYYNGEERAKGNILERFSAQQFPDLHSELNLSSLELGDSALYFCASSVEGRGGETQYFGPGTRLLVL.

The J gene is TRBJ2-5, the V gene TRBV5-4; D possibly corresponds to TRBD1 (6 bases). The CDR3 has 18 amino acids. Looked up from germline, CDR1 is SGHNT and CDR2 is YYREEE (reference sequence). Trimming removed 2 bases at V and 0 bases at J, with 20 bases between. The CDR3 sequence is CASSLHLITGIYQETQYF. The CDR3 DNA sequence: TGTGCCAGCAGCTTACACCTTATTACAGGGATATACCAAGAGACCCAGTACTTC.

The chain combines TRBV6-5 with TRBJ1-1, with TRBD1 matching over 9 bases. Losses at the gene ends were 2 bases for V and 1 base for J; bases not matched to a gene: 5. Germline V gives CDR1 MNHEY, CDR2 SVGAGI. The CDR3 spans 16 residues. The CDR3 here is CASSYPGQGGNTEAFF. The CDR3 nucleotides read TGTGCCAGCAGTTACCCGGGACAGGGAGGGAACACTGAAGCTTTCTTT.

The chain recombines TRBV29-1 with TRBJ1-2, with TRBD1 identical over 10 bases. CDR3 size: 14 residues. Germline V gives CDR1 SQVTM, CDR2 ANQGSEA. Germline trimming cut 6 bases from V and 8 bases from J; bases unmatched to any gene: 12. CDR3 region: CSVALDRGLNGYTF. CDR3 nucleotide sequence: TGCAGCGTGGCGCTAGACAGGGGGCTTAACGGCTACACCTTC.

The chain recombines TRBV5-4 with TRBJ1-1; tentative D call: TRBD1 (6 bases). The CDR3 is 16 residues long. Germline CDR1 and CDR2: SGHNT and YYREEE (reference sequence). The V end lost 2 bases, the J end lost 4 bases, and 18 bases lay between the germline ends. The CDR3 spells CASSFLNRADGTEAFF. The CDR3 region has the DNA TGTGCCAGCAGCTTTTTAAACAGGGCCGATGGCACTGAAGCTTTCTTT.

V and J are TRBV24-1 and TRBJ2-3; D gene unclear. The length of the CDR3 is 12 residues. Germline loops: CDR1 KGHDR, CDR2 SFDVKD. V was pared by 4 bases and J by 3 bases, with 4 bases between. The DNA of the CDR3 is TGTGCCACCAGTGACCAGACAGATACGCAGTATTTT. Translating it yields CATSDQTDTQYF.

The gene calls are TRBV5-4 and TRBJ1-2; D is possibly TRBD1 (5 bases). The CDR3 has 15 amino acids. Trimming took 0 bases from V and 2 from J, leaving 11 bases between them. Looked up from germline, CDR1 is SGHNT and CDR2 is YYREEE (reference sequence). The CDR3 is CASSLVGEGNYGYTF. The CDR3 DNA sequence: TGTGCCAGCAGCTTGGTTGGGGAGGGGAACTATGGCTACACCTTC. The whole variable domain, remainder taken from reference TRBV5-4 and TRBJ1-2, is ETGVTQSPTHLIKTRGQQVTLRCSSQSGHNTVSWYQQALGQGPQFIFQYYREEENGRGNFPPRFSGLQFPNYSSELNVNALELDDSALYLCASSLVGEGNYGYTFGSGTRLTVV.

The chain employs TRBV19 and TRBJ1-2, with a possible D match to TRBD1 (5 bases). The CDR3 contains 14 residues. V lost 8 bases, J lost 1 base, and 14 bases lay in between. CDR1 and CDR2 (germline): LNHDA, SQIVND (reference sequence). DNA of the CDR3: TGTGCCAGTGCTCCTGGGGCTCTTAACTATGGCTACACCTTC. It specifies CASAPGALNYGYTF.

This clone was seen once. V and J are TRBV5-5 and TRBJ2-2, with D possibly matching TRBD1 (6 bases). Germline-derived CDR1 and CDR2 are SGHKS and YYEKEE (reference sequence). This CDR3 contains 15 residues. Trimming took 4 bases from V and 1 from J, leaving 11 bases between them. DNA for the CDR3: TGTGCCAGCAGCCCCCAGACAGGGAACACCGGGGAGCTGTTTTTT. Translating gives CASSPQTGNTGELFF.

The chain uses TRBV5-1 and TRBJ1-3, with D possibly TRBD1 on 5 matching bases. CDR3 length: 15 residues. Trimming stripped 4 bases from V and 0 bases from J, with 11 bases between. CDR1 is SGHRS, CDR2 YFSETQ, per germline. The CDR3 sequence: CASSAGHLSGNTIYF. CDR3 DNA sequence: TGCGCCAGCAGCGCAGGACATCTCTCTGGAAACACCATATATTTT.

The chain is built from TRBV10-3 and TRBJ2-2, with 8 bases identical to TRBD2. Trimming at V came to 3 bases and at J to 3 bases, leaving 3 bases not matched to a gene. This CDR3 has 15 amino acids. From germline, CDR1 is ENHRY and CDR2 SYGVKD. CDR3 loop: CAISDRTSHTGELFF. The CDR3 bases are TGTGCCATCAGTGATCGGACTAGCCACACCGGGGAGCTGTTTTTT.

This chain joins TRBV10-2 and TRBJ2-7; possible D gene TRBD1, 5 bases. Trimming left V 3 bases short and J 3 bases short, with 9 bases between. Per germline, CDR1 WSHSY and CDR2 SAAADI. This CDR3 region has 13 residues. As DNA, the CDR3 is TGCGCCAGCAGTGAAGGACACTACTACGAGCAGTACTTC. Protein product: CASSEGHYYEQYF.

The rearrangement links TRBV29-1 to TRBJ1-2; D not certain. CDR3 length equals 12 residues. Germline CDR1 SQVTM, CDR2 ANQGSEA. V was trimmed by 4 bases and J by 5 bases, leaving 11 bases between them. The CDR3, as DNA: TGCAGCGTTGCGGCGGTCGGGTATGGCTACACCTTC. Its translation: CSVAAVGYGYTF.

This clone appeared once. The chain combines TRBV18 with TRBJ1-1; 7 bases line up with TRBD1. The CDR3 runs 16 residues. Germline loops: CDR1 KGHSH, CDR2 LQKENI. V was pared by 2 bases and J by 1 base, with 7 bases of the junction left unmatched. The CDR3 nucleotides are TGTGCCAGCTCACCAATGACAGGGAATGGGAACACTGAAGCTTTCTTT. This codes for CASSPMTGNGNTEAFF.

This sequence joins TRBV6-2 or TRBV6-3 and TRBJ2-5; D call uncertain. The germline V and J ends were trimmed by 2 bases and 2 bases, with 9 bases remaining between them. Germline V gene data show CDR1 as MNHEY and CDR2 as SVGEGT. The length of the CDR3 is 14 residues. The CDR3 DNA reads as TGTGCCAGCAGTTACATAACATTACAAGAGACCCAGTACTTC. Translation: CASSYITLQETQYF.

This chain uses TRBV10-3 with TRBJ1-2; the D gene is possibly TRBD1 (5 bases). CDR1 is ENHRY and CDR2 is SYGVKD in the germline V gene. The CDR3 contains 14 residues. V was cut by 2 bases and J by 3 bases, with 10 bases left in between. CDR3 sequence: CAISEGAEDYGYTF. The CDR3 coding sequence is TGTGCCATCAGTGAGGGGGCAGAGGACTATGGCTACACCTTC.

The chain joins TRBV2 to TRBJ2-5; D call uncertain. CDR3 length equals 11 residues. Germline V lookup: CDR1 SNHLY, CDR2 FYNNEI. The ends were cut back, 6 bases at V and 4 bases at J, with 6 bases in the middle. CDR3 in DNA: TGTGCCAGCAGCCTCCGAGAGACCCAGTACTTC. This translates into CASSLRETQYF.

The chain carries TRBV4-3 and TRBJ1-2, with a possible D match to TRBD1 (5 bases). Trimming cost V 0 bases and J 8 bases, with 19 bases left between them. Germline values: CDR1 LGHNA, CDR2 YSLEER. The CDR3 is 16 amino acids. CDR3 region: CASSQEPGRTQGGYTF. Written as DNA, the CDR3 is TGCGCCAGCAGCCAAGAGCCAGGGCGGACCCAGGGCGGCTACACCTTC.

The chain employs TRBV3-1 (or the pseudogene TRBV3-2) and TRBJ2-7; the D is unclear. Trimming took off 5 bases at V and 0 bases at J, with 8 bases between the two ends. This CDR3 region has 13 residues. Germline V lookup: CDR1 LGHDT, CDR2 YNNKEL (reference sequence). As DNA, the CDR3 is TGTGCCAGCAGCTCAGCGCGCTCCTACGAGCAGTACTTC. This translates into CASSSARSYEQYF.

The chain has TRBV4-1 and TRBJ2-7, with D tentatively TRBD2 (6 bases). CDR1 MGHRA and CDR2 YSYEKL come from the germline V gene. The V end was cut by 4 bases, the J end by 2 bases, with 15 bases between. The CDR3 has 15 amino acids. The CDR3 spells CASSRLAADTYEQYF. In DNA form, the CDR3 reads TGCGCCAGCAGCCGCTTAGCGGCCGACACCTACGAGCAGTACTTC.

This chain joins TRBV4-3 and TRBJ2-1, with 10 bases lining up with TRBD2. There are 16 residues in the CDR3. Unmatched junction bases numbered 6, after V lost 0 bases and J lost 7 bases. The germline V gene has CDR1 LGHNA and CDR2 YSLEER. The CDR3 DNA reads as TGCGCCAGCAGCCAAGATCGGGGACTAGCGAGGAATGAGCAGTTCTTC. It is translated as CASSQDRGLARNEQFF.

The chain joins TRBV7-9 to TRBJ1-2, with TRBD1 identical over 7 bases. With V trimmed by 5 bases and J by 8 bases, 11 bases remained unmatched. This CDR3 spans 14 amino acids. The germline V gene encodes CDR1 SEHNR and CDR2 FQNEAQ (reference sequence). The CDR3 DNA follows: TGTGCCAGCAGCCGTGGAGAGGGGGCAGGGGGCTACACCTTC. Encoded protein: CASSRGEGAGGYTF.

This sequence joins TRBV9 and TRBJ2-1; D perhaps matches TRBD1 (6 bases). This CDR3 contains 16 residues. Looked up from germline, CDR1 is SGDLS and CDR2 is YYNGEE. V was shortened by 3 bases and J by 6 bases, with 19 bases between the two germline ends. The CDR3 DNA reads TGTGCCAGCAGCGAGCCGGGACAAAGCAGTACCAATGAGCAGTTCTTC. Translated, it gives CASSEPGQSSTNEQFF.

The chain is built from TRBV27 and TRBJ2-1; the D gene is possibly TRBD1 (6 bases). The CDR3 consists of 16 residues. V lost 3 bases to trimming and J lost 4 bases, with 16 bases between them. Germline loops: CDR1 MNHEY, CDR2 SMNVEV (reference sequence). The CDR3, as DNA: TGTGCCAGCAGTTTTTCAGAGGGGGAATCATACAATGAGCAGTTCTTC. This sequence encodes CASSFSEGESYNEQFF.

The CDR3 loop is CAWSVRRTSGMVGFGTQYF. The CDR3 DNA is TGTGCCTGGAGTGTACGTAGGACTAGCGGGATGGTCGGGTTCGGGACCCAGTACTTC. This chain uses TRBV30 with TRBJ2-5, with 12 bases aligning to TRBD2. The trim removed 0 bases at V and 7 bases at J, leaving 18 bases unmatched. The CDR3 has 19 residues. Germline V gene sequence: CDR1 GTSNPN, CDR2 SVGIG (reference sequence).

The rearrangement uses TRBV2 and TRBJ1-3; TRBD1 aligns across 7 bases. The V and J ends lost 0 bases and 3 bases, in that order; junction bases with no gene match: 8. CDR3 length: 17 residues. Germline-derived CDR1 and CDR2 are SNHLY and FYNNEI. The CDR3 DNA follows: TGTGCCAGCAGTGAAGCCCAGATTACAGGGGTTGGAAACACCATATATTTT. This encodes CASSEAQITGVGNTIYF.

The chain employs TRBV10-3 and TRBJ2-5, with 11 bases that match TRBD1. This CDR3 spans 14 amino acids. V shed 3 bases and J 5 bases; nucleotides not matched to a gene: 2. Germline CDR1 is ENHRY and CDR2 is SYGVKD. This chain's CDR3 is CAISDGTGGETQYF. The CDR3 nucleotides are TGTGCCATCAGTGATGGGACAGGGGGTGAGACCCAGTACTTC.

J is TRBJ2-1 and V is TRBV28; maybe TRBD2 (6 bases). V lost 1 base and J lost 8, with 18 bases in between. Germline CDR1 MDHEN, CDR2 SYDVKM. The CDR3 spans 16 residues. CDR3 amino acids: CASSLLVLASPYEQFF. In nucleotides, the CDR3 is TGTGCCAGCAGTTTATTAGTACTAGCTAGTCCCTATGAGCAGTTCTTC.

The chain recombines TRBV25-1 with TRBJ1-3, with TRBD1 matching over 7 bases. In germline, CDR1 is MGHDK, CDR2 SYGVNS. This CDR3 has 14 amino acids. The junction had 1 base not matched to a gene; V was cut back by 1 base and J by 4 bases. CDR3 protein: CASSEWGQGNTIYF. The CDR3, as DNA: TGTGCCAGCAGTGAATGGGGACAGGGAAACACCATATATTTT.

The chain has TRBV5-1 and TRBJ2-5; 9 nucleotides align to TRBD2. J gave up 2 bases and V 7 bases, and 12 bases lay outside the gene matches. Germline-derived CDR1 and CDR2 are SGHRS and YFSETQ. The CDR3 loop spans 16 amino acids. Here the CDR3 reads CASGDSGSVRQETQYF. For the CDR3, the DNA is TGCGCCAGCGGAGATAGCGGGAGTGTAAGACAAGAGACCCAGTACTTC. Based on the CDR3 plus reference TRBV5-1 and TRBJ2-5, the full variable domain is KAGVTQTPRYLIKTRGQQVTLSCSPISGHRSVSWYQQTPGQGLQFLFEYFSETQRNKGNFPGRFSGRQFSNSRSEMNVSTLELGDSALYLCASGDSGSVRQETQYFGPGTRLLVL.

This clone has more than one count but fewer than ten. V usage is TRBV7-9 and J usage is TRBJ1-2; 11 bases agree with TRBD1. The junction had 5 bases not matched to a gene; V was cut back by 2 bases and J by 6 bases. The germline V gene has CDR1 SEHNR and CDR2 FQNEAQ (reference sequence). The CDR3 spans 15 residues. The CDR3 DNA reads as TGTGCCAGCAGCTTACTGGGACAGGGGGTCGATGGCTACACCTTC. Translated, it gives CASSLLGQGVDGYTF. The whole variable domain, filled in from reference TRBV7-9 and TRBJ1-2, reads DTGVSQNPRHKITKRGQNVTFRCDPISEHNRLYWYRQTLGQGPEFLTYFQNEAQLEKSRLLSDRFSAERPKGSFSTLEIQRTEQGDSAMYLCASSLLGQGVDGYTFGSGTRLTVV.